What follows describes a single T cell receptor (beta chain). The data are from a study of blood T cell repertoires in COVID-19. As for the study in general: Sites in the United States, Italy and Spain provided acute and convalescent COVID-19 samples.

The protocol was immunoSEQ multiplex PCR, while the TCRdb copy is restricted to in-frame clones and leaves out a portion. Of around 200,000 clones in the sample, approximately 83% were seen once. The source material was peripheral blood. The receptor was isolated from a middle-aged woman with active or convalescent COVID-19.

CDR3 region: CASSPGEYTEAFF. CDR3 bases: TGTGCCAGCAGCCCCGGGGAGTACACTGAAGCTTTCTTT. This chain joins TRBV7-9 and TRBJ1-1; D not resolved. The ends were cut back, 5 bases at V and 3 bases at J, with 10 bases in the middle. Germline assignment: CDR1 SEHNR and CDR2 FQNEAQ (reference sequence). The CDR3 consists of 13 residues.